These 11 T cell receptor beta chains originate from one sample sequenced in a study of CD8+ T cells in alopecia areata. TCR sequencing used cDNA made by reverse transcription of extracted RNA. The table came from immunoSEQ multiplex PCR; TCRdb's copy has only in-frame clones and leaves some out. The counts give some 18,000 clones, none of them seen only once; over 25% is held by the top ten. The authors sorted pooled cutaneous lymph node cells using CD4, CD8alpha, NKG2D, NKG2ACE and other markers. Input material: CD8+ T cells sorted from a lymph node. The receptors originated from a C3H/HeJ mouse with alopecia areata. This strain has MHC haplotype H2-k.

This clone showed up just a few times. All gene names here are mouse names. Partial CDR3 DNA: TGTGCCAGCGGTGATCCGGGACTGGGGGGGCCCCAAGAC. Translated, it gives CASGDPGLGGPQD. The entire CDR3 sequence reads CASGDPGLGGPQDTQYF. The gene calls are TRBV13-2 and TRBJ2-5; TRBD2 matches at 14 bases. Sequencing ends 4 residues short of the CDR3 end; the germline J gene provides the rest. V lost 1 base, J lost 2 bases, and 3 bases stayed unmatched. The CDR3 has 17 amino acids. Looked up from germline, CDR1 is NNHNN and CDR2 is SYGAGS (reference sequence).

This clone was recorded many times. Gene names and germline refer to mouse. The CDR3 DNA, read in part, is TGTGCCAGCAGTGAGCAGACTTTTAACCAAGAC. Translating gives CASSEQTFNQD. The full CDR3 sequence reads CASSEQTFNQDTQYF. The chain has TRBV13-3 and TRBJ2-5; D is ambiguous. Read sequence stops 4 residues before the CDR3 end, and the germline J gene provides the missing end. This CDR3 is built from 15 residues. Germline CDR1 and CDR2: NNHDY and SYVADS. Trimming pared 2 bases from V and 0 bases from J, leaving 10 bases between.

This clone was found many times. Here the gene names and germline are mouse. The CDR3 extends 4 residues past the end of the read, so its final part is completed from the germline J gene. The chain is built from TRBV13-3 and TRBJ1-1; TRBD1 matches 9 bases. This CDR3 comprises 14 residues. In germline, CDR1 is NNHDY, CDR2 SYVADS. V lost 3 bases to trimming and J lost 0 bases; unmatched junction nucleotides: 0. CDR3 residues: CASSGTGANTEVFF. Partial CDR3 DNA: TGTGCCAGCAGTGGGACAGGGGCAAACACA.

This clone was seen only a few times. Gene names follow the mouse nomenclature. The read finishes 4 residues shy of the CDR3 end, and the germline J gene is used to complete it. The gene calls are TRBV1 and TRBJ2-5; 8 bases line up with TRBD1. Germline CDR1 and CDR2: NSQYPW and LRSPGD (reference sequence). The CDR3 has 17 residues. V gave up 1 base and J gave up 1 base; unmatched junction bases: 7. The CDR3 sequence is CTCSAVLRDRYQDTQYF. The sequenced CDR3 bases are TGCACCTGCAGTGCAGTCCTCCGGGACAGGTACCAAGAC.

In regard to this clone: Gene names are the mouse ones. Coverage ceases 4 residues before the CDR3 finishes, and the germline J gene fills in the end. The V and J genes are TRBV19 and TRBJ2-2; TRBD1 might be the D (5 bases). The CDR3 is 16 amino acids. Germline CDR1 FNHDT, CDR2 SITEND (reference sequence). Trimming pared 1 base from V and 2 bases from J, leaving 12 bases between. The DNA read from the CDR3 is TGTGCCAGCAGTATATTGGACAAGGGGAACACCGGG. It is translated as CASSILDKGNTG. The full CDR3 reads CASSILDKGNTGQLYF.

On this clone: Each gene name is a mouse one. The read is 4 residues too short to cover the CDR3 end, so that end is filled in from the germline J gene. The J gene is TRBJ1-1, the V gene TRBV13-3, with 7 bases matching TRBD1. This CDR3 has 15 residues. V shed 0 bases, J shed 0 bases, and the junction held 2 bases outside the gene matches. CDR1 is NNHDY and CDR2 is SYVADS in the germline V gene. The sequenced CDR3 bases are TGTGCCAGCAGTGATGCGCAGGGGGCAAACACA. Amino acid sequence: CASSDAQGANT. The whole CDR3 protein reads CASSDAQGANTEVFF.

This clone came up a few times. Any gene name here is a mouse gene name. The sequence runs out 4 residues before the end of the CDR3; the remainder is reconstructed from the germline J gene. The gene calls are TRBV20 and TRBJ1-2; 10 positions match TRBD1. The germline V gene has CDR1 GFQATS and CDR2 STVNSAI. The length of the CDR3 is 12 residues. The V and J ends lost 6 bases and 2 bases, in that order; junction bases with no gene match: 0. CDR3 bases read: TGTGGTGCGGGACAGGGGAACTCC. Amino acids: CGAGQGNS. In full, the CDR3 reads CGAGQGNSDYTF.

About this clone: The germline and genes are mouse ones. The read comes to an end 4 residues before the CDR3 does, leaving the germline J gene to fill in the end. V gene TRBV13-1 combines with J gene TRBJ2-1; a possible D gene is TRBD1 (6 bases). V gave up 6 bases and J gave up 1 base, with 11 bases separating them. Looked up from germline, CDR1 is NSHNY and CDR2 is SYGAGN. The CDR3 length is 14 residues. CDR3 loop: CASTWDTNYAEQFF. The DNA read from the CDR3 is TGTGCCAGCACCTGGGACACAAACTATGCT.

With respect to this clone: Mouse names are used for the genes. Incomplete CDR3 DNA: TGTGCCAGCAGTATGGACATTAACCAAGAC. It translates to CASSMDINQD. The full CDR3 sequence reads CASSMDINQDTQYF. The V gene is TRBV19, the J gene TRBJ2-5; possibly TRBD1 for D (5 bases). The sequence runs out 4 residues before the end of the CDR3; the remainder is reconstructed from the germline J gene. Germline assignment: CDR1 FNHDT and CDR2 SITEND (reference sequence). Trimming stripped 2 bases from V and 0 bases from J, with 7 bases between. This CDR3 is 14 amino acids long.

This clone came up a few times. The listed genes are named as in mouse. Read coverage stops 4 residues before the CDR3 terminus; the germline J gene supplies the remainder. The chain employs TRBV1 and TRBJ2-1; TRBD2 matches 10 bases. Losses at the gene ends were 4 bases for V and 3 bases for J; bases not matched to a gene: 3. The CDR3 extends over 15 amino acids. Germline V gene lookup returns CDR1 NSQYPW and CDR2 LRSPGD (reference sequence). CDR3 protein: CTCSGGLGRYAEQFF. CDR3 DNA (partial): TGCACCTGCAGTGGGGGACTGGGGCGCTATGCT.

The table lists this clone with many counts. Gene names are the mouse ones. The observed sequence ends 4 residues before the CDR3 terminus, with the missing tail filled in from the germline J gene. The chain carries TRBV13-3 and TRBJ2-3; a weak D match, TRBD1 (5 bases). Between the trimmed V and J ends, which lost 2 bases and 0 bases, there was a span of 10 bases. From germline, CDR1 is NNHDY and CDR2 SYVADS. The length of the CDR3 is 15 residues. The CDR3 loop reads CASSERTSSAETLYF. The part of the CDR3 DNA that was read is TGTGCCAGCAGTGAAAGGACATCTAGTGCAGAA.